This passage covers 26 T cell receptor beta chains from one sample sequenced in a study of monozygotic twins with inflammatory bowel disease. From its re-call of the 5' RACE reads, TCRdb lists each CDR3 protein once, without DNA. The sample data list 350,000 to 400,000 distinct CDR3 sequences. Specimen: blood. Source of these receptors: a human donor with ulcerative colitis or Crohn's disease, or a healthy co-twin of an affected twin (not recorded which).

This sequence joins TRBV27 and TRBJ1-2; as DNA is missing, the TRBD1 call by TCRdb cannot be tested. Per germline, CDR1 MNHEY and CDR2 SMNVEV (reference sequence). The length of the CDR3 is 15 residues. The CDR3 is CASSPNLGTGYGYTF.

The rearrangement joins TRBV9 to TRBJ2-3; TCRdb outputs TRBD2, but without DNA this stays unchecked. The CDR3 is made up of 18 amino acids. Germline V CDR1 and CDR2: SGDLS, YYNGEE. CDR3 protein: CASSSRGLAGGITDTQYF. The full variable domain, with the rest looked up from reference TRBV9 and TRBJ2-3, is DSGVTQTPKHLITATGQRVTLRCSPRSGDLSVYWYQQSLDQGLQFLIQYYNGEERAKGNILERFSAQQFPDLHSELNLSSLELGDSALYFCASSSRGLAGGITDTQYFGPGTRLTVL.

The chain recombines TRBV27 with TRBJ2-2; TCRdb outputs TRBD1, but without DNA this stays unchecked. Germline V gene data show CDR1 as MNHEY and CDR2 as SMNVEV (reference sequence). The CDR3 is 17 amino acids. The CDR3 reads CASSSPSYPFWDAELFF.

This rearrangement joins TRBV6-2 or TRBV6-3 to TRBJ2-1; lacking DNA, the TRBD2 call made by TCRdb goes unchecked. The V gene's germline CDR1 is MNHEY and CDR2 SVGEGT. There are 21 residues in the CDR3. CDR3 sequence reads: CASSYSLVVLAGGLSYNEQFF.

The chain joins TRBV5-1 to TRBJ2-1; the TCRdb call, TRBD1, lacks DNA for checking. The CDR3 consists of 12 residues. The germline V gene has CDR1 SGHRS and CDR2 YFSETQ. CDR3 in amino acids: CASSQQGIEQFF.

J is TRBJ1-1 and V is TRBV7-9. Germline V lookup: CDR1 SEHNR, CDR2 FQNEAQ (reference sequence). This CDR3 is 12 amino acids long. The CDR3 loop is CASSSLRGGAFF. The whole variable domain, filled in from reference TRBV7-9 and TRBJ1-1, reads DTGVSQNPRHKITKRGQNVTFRCDPISEHNRLYWYRQTLGQGPEFLTYFQNEAQLEKSRLLSDRFSAERPKGSFSTLEIQRTEQGDSAMYLCASSSLRGGAFFGQGTRLTVV.

The V and J genes are TRBV5-4 and TRBJ2-1; absent DNA, TCRdb's TRBD1 call cannot be checked. The CDR3 extends over 13 amino acids. The germline V gene encodes CDR1 SGHNT and CDR2 YYREEE (reference sequence). CDR3 residues: CASSSLPGGEQFF.

The V call is TRBV3-1, the J call TRBJ2-1; with no DNA, the TCRdb D assignment of TRBD2 cannot be verified. This CDR3 contains 16 residues. CDR1 is LGHDT, CDR2 YNNKEL, per germline (reference sequence). CDR3 region: CASSPIAGGVGNEQFF.

The chain recombines TRBV4-2 with TRBJ1-1; the TCRdb call, TRBD1, lacks DNA for checking. Germline values: CDR1 LGHNA, CDR2 YNFKEQ. CDR3 length equals 16 residues. The CDR3 sequence: CASSQETAGYEHEAFF.

The rearrangement links TRBV5-1 to TRBJ2-5; TCRdb proposes TRBD1, but this gene call is untestable without DNA. The CDR3 extends over 15 amino acids. The germline V gene encodes CDR1 SGHRS and CDR2 YFSETQ. The CDR3 protein is CASSPLSGQGETQYF.

The CDR3 loop reads CASAWGGTEAFF. The rearrangement links TRBV12-3 or TRBV12-4 to TRBJ1-1. CDR3 size: 12 residues.

This chain joins TRBV5-1 and TRBJ2-4; TCRdb's D call of TRBD1 is untestable without DNA. The CDR3 has 22 residues. Germline-derived CDR1 and CDR2 are SGHRS and YFSETQ. This CDR3 is CASSPDDRGDFLFELAKNIQYF.

The gene calls are TRBV4-3 and TRBJ2-7; TCRdb lists TRBD2, though no DNA is available to test this call. Per the germline V gene, CDR1 is LGHNA and CDR2 is YSLEER. The CDR3 loop spans 16 amino acids. CDR3 residues: CASSQARGGYSYEQYF.

The chain employs TRBV20-1 and TRBJ2-2; the D call from TCRdb, TRBD2, cannot be confirmed without DNA. The germline gives CDR1 DFQATT, CDR2 SNEGSKA (reference sequence). This CDR3 is 14 amino acids long. The CDR3 reads CSVVRGVNTGELFF.

The chain has TRBV5-6 and TRBJ1-1; with no DNA, the TCRdb D assignment of TRBD1 cannot be verified. Germline loops: CDR1 SGHDT, CDR2 YYEEEE. This CDR3 contains 15 residues. This CDR3 reads CASSRVDLSNTEAFF.

The chain couples TRBV18 to TRBJ2-1; no DNA is available, so the TRBD1 call from TCRdb remains unchecked. Germline-derived CDR1 and CDR2 are KGHSH and LQKENI. This CDR3 comprises 15 residues. Here the CDR3 reads CASSAGTGRINEQFF.

V is TRBV4-2 and J is TRBJ2-1; the D call from TCRdb, TRBD1, cannot be confirmed without DNA. CDR3 size: 15 residues. Germline V gene sequence: CDR1 LGHNA, CDR2 YNFKEQ. The CDR3 here is CASSQEGGLPHPRFF.

This rearrangement joins TRBV20-1 to TRBJ1-1. The CDR3 is 13 residues long. Germline V CDR1 and CDR2: DFQATT, SNEGSKA (reference sequence). The CDR3 sequence is CSARDPKNTEAFF.

The rearrangement joins TRBV12-3 or TRBV12-4 to TRBJ2-7; TCRdb's D call of TRBD1 is untestable without DNA. The CDR3 sequence is 13 residues long. This CDR3 reads CASSSLTVSKQYF.

The chain joins TRBV20-1 to TRBJ2-3; the D gene TCRdb calls, TRBD2, cannot be checked with no DNA. Germline V lookup: CDR1 DFQATT, CDR2 SNEGSKA (reference sequence). The CDR3 covers 15 residues. The CDR3 protein is CSVKGTSGDGDTQYF.

The rearrangement joins TRBV3-1 to TRBJ1-2; TCRdb outputs TRBD1, but without DNA this stays unchecked. Germline V CDR1 and CDR2: LGHDT, YNNKEL (reference sequence). The CDR3 extends over 13 amino acids. This CDR3 reads CASSGTGGDGYTF.

The CDR3 protein is CASSLYWRGTFTDTQYF. V gene TRBV7-2 combines with J gene TRBJ2-3; absent DNA, TCRdb's TRBD2 call cannot be checked. Germline lookup yields CDR1 SGHTA and CDR2 FQGNSA. The CDR3 totals 17 residues. Full variable domain (remainder filled in from reference TRBV7-2 and TRBJ2-3): GAGVSQSPSNKVTEKGKDVELRCDPISGHTALYWYRQSLGQGLEFLIYFQGNSAPDKSGLPSDRFSAERTGGSVSTLTIQRTQQEDSAVYLCASSLYWRGTFTDTQYFGPGTRLTVL.

J is TRBJ1-1 and V is TRBV20-1; TCRdb names TRBD1, which stays unverified in the absence of DNA. CDR3 length equals 13 residues. Germline V gene lookup returns CDR1 DFQATT and CDR2 SNEGSKA (reference sequence). The CDR3 reads CSARSGQGLEAFF.

J is TRBJ2-7 and V is TRBV20-1; TCRdb proposes TRBD1, but this gene call is untestable without DNA. The CDR3 totals 13 residues. Germline assignment: CDR1 DFQATT and CDR2 SNEGSKA (reference sequence). The CDR3 loop is CSAYRGRTYEQYF.

CDR3 protein: CASSLSSGGYEQFF. The rearrangement links TRBV7-2 to TRBJ2-1; TCRdb's D call of TRBD2 is untestable without DNA. Germline loops: CDR1 SGHTA, CDR2 FQGNSA. This CDR3 spans 14 amino acids.

The rearrangement links TRBV12-3 or TRBV12-4 to TRBJ2-3; TCRdb designates TRBD1, a call that cannot be tested without DNA. This CDR3 contains 18 residues. CDR3 in amino acids: CASRKWGREKIFTDTQYF.